These 10 T cell receptor beta chains share one sample of origin, sequenced in a study of Ad26.COV2.S vaccination and SARS-CoV-2 variants. Treatment of the sample: 15 to 20 received Ad26.COV2.S at low or high dose, single or two shots; 5 received placebo; per-sample allocation not given. Repertoires come from day 63 after the first vaccine or placebo injection. TCRdb's table, derived via immunoSEQ multiplex PCR, lists solely in-frame clones and lacks some. The sample contains 350,000 to 450,000 clones, 70% to 90% of which appear only once. This material consisted of peripheral blood, taken in a trial of Ad26.COV2.S vaccine versus placebo. These receptors were collected from a person between 18 and 59 years old who received the Ad26.COV2.S COVID-19 vaccine or a placebo.

The chain's CDR3 is CASSQEEGGTAYEQYF. The CDR3 DNA follows: TGCGCCAGCAGCCAAGAAGAGGGCGGGACTGCTTACGAGCAGTACTTC. The chain employs TRBV4-1 and TRBJ2-7; possibly TRBD2 for D (6 bases). CDR1 and CDR2 from the germline V gene are MGHRA and YSYEKL. V was pared by 0 bases and J by 4 bases, with 16 bases between. CDR3 length: 16 residues.

V usage is TRBV9 and J usage is TRBJ2-3; D call uncertain. CDR1 is SGDLS and CDR2 is YYNGEE in the germline V gene. Trimming cost V 4 bases and J 1 base, with 10 bases left between them. The CDR3 length is 14 residues. CDR3 nucleotides: TGTGCCAGCAGCCGCCGTCCCGGCACAGATACGCAGTATTTT. This codes for CASSRRPGTDTQYF.

The chain has TRBV12-5 and TRBJ2-2; the match to TRBD2 covers 7 bases. The J segment lost 7 bases and the V segment lost 4 bases, leaving 9 bases of the junction unmatched. Germline V gives CDR1 LGHNT, CDR2 FRNRAP. CDR3 size: 15 residues. CDR3 nucleotide sequence: TGTGCTAGTGGTTCTGGGGCGGGGGATGGCGGGGAGCTGTTTTTT. Translated: CASGSGAGDGGELFF.

This chain uses TRBV7-2 with TRBJ2-1; 7 bases map to TRBD2. Trimming took 1 base from V and 8 from J; bases not matched to a gene: 8. Germline assignment: CDR1 SGHTA and CDR2 FQGNSA. The CDR3 is 15 residues long. CDR3 DNA sequence: TGTGCCAGCAGCTTAGGCCTCGCGGGAGTACATGAGCAGTTCTTC. Translating it yields CASSLGLAGVHEQFF.

This clone was recorded only once. The V and J genes are TRBV3-1 (or the pseudogene TRBV3-2) and TRBJ2-7, with unresolved D. The ends were cut back, 4 bases at V and 3 bases at J, with 10 bases in the middle. This CDR3 comprises 13 residues. Germline lookup yields CDR1 LGHDT and CDR2 YNNKEL (reference sequence). The CDR3 DNA reads TGTGCCAGCAGCCGAGGATCGATCTACGAGCAGTACTTC. It codes for CASSRGSIYEQYF.

This chain links TRBV4-3 with TRBJ1-2; D is unclear. CDR3 length equals 17 residues. Germline V CDR1 and CDR2: LGHNA, YSLEER. The V and J ends lost 0 bases and 3 bases respectively, with 17 bases between them. CDR3 nucleotide sequence: TGCGCCAGCAGCCAAGATAGAAGGGCAGGCCACTACTATGGCTACACCTTC. Its translation is CASSQDRRAGHYYGYTF.

The rearrangement links TRBV6-5 to TRBJ1-2; no clear D gene. This CDR3 has 12 amino acids. In germline, CDR1 is MNHEY, CDR2 SVGAGI. V gave up 8 bases and J gave up 5 bases, with 12 bases separating them. This CDR3 reads CASGTPRYGYTF. Here the CDR3 DNA reads TGTGCCAGCGGAACTCCCCGATATGGCTACACCTTC.

CDR3 DNA: TGTGCCAGCAGCGAGGGTAATAAACAGGGAAGCTCCTACAATGAGCAGTTCTTC. It codes for CASSEGNKQGSSYNEQFF. The gene calls are TRBV13 and TRBJ2-1, with D perhaps TRBD1 (6 bases). Trimming removed 5 bases at V and 0 bases at J, with 20 bases between. The CDR3 extends over 18 amino acids. Germline lookup yields CDR1 PRHDT and CDR2 FYEKMQ (reference sequence).

V gene TRBV7-3 combines with J gene TRBJ2-7, with TRBD2 matching over 9 bases. The CDR3 is 13 residues long. V lost 4 bases, J lost 6 bases, and 4 bases stayed unmatched. Germline CDR1 and CDR2: SGHTA and FQGTGA. The CDR3 nucleotides are TGTGCCAGCAGCTCAGGGACTAGCTCCGAGCAGTACTTC. This translates into CASSSGTSSEQYF.

The chain links TRBV13 to TRBJ1-1; 7 nucleotides agree with TRBD1. Germline-derived CDR1 and CDR2 are PRHDT and FYEKMQ (reference sequence). The CDR3 is made up of 15 amino acids. V lost 4 bases to trimming and J lost 4 bases; unmatched junction nucleotides: 9. CDR3 protein: CASSSETGLSTEAFF. The CDR3 DNA follows: TGTGCCAGCAGCTCCGAGACAGGGTTGAGCACTGAAGCTTTCTTT.